Presented here are 23 T cell receptor beta chains from one specimen sequenced in a study of T cell responses to AZD1222 COVID-19 vaccine. Data came from immunoSEQ multiplex PCR; TCRdb stores just in-frame clones and leaves some out. The sample includes roughly 100,000 clones, around 87% seen only once; the top ten take more than 8.5%. The material was peripheral blood, obtained 28 days after the second AZD1222 dose. The receptors shown here come from an adult who received the AZD1222 COVID-19 vaccine.

The J gene is TRBJ2-7, the V gene TRBV7-2; the D gene is possibly TRBD1 (6 bases). The CDR3 totals 14 residues. V was cut by 2 bases and J by 0 bases, with 8 bases left in between. Per germline, CDR1 SGHTA and CDR2 FQGNSA. CDR3 in DNA: TGTGCCAGCAGCTTAATGGACAGCTCCTACGAGCAGTACTTC. Translated: CASSLMDSSYEQYF. The whole variable domain, filled in from reference TRBV7-2 and TRBJ2-7, reads GAGVSQSPSNKVTEKGKDVELRCDPISGHTALYWYRQSLGQGLEFLIYFQGNSAPDKSGLPSDRFSAERTGGSVSTLTIQRTQQEDSAVYLCASSLMDSSYEQYFGPGTRLTVT.

This chain connects TRBV4-2 to TRBJ1-2, with 7 bases fitting TRBD1. This CDR3 contains 17 residues. Per the germline V gene, CDR1 is LGHNA and CDR2 is YNFKEQ. V shed 0 bases, J shed 8 bases, and the junction held 15 bases outside the gene matches. The CDR3 reads CASSQDFAGGTSGGYTF. CDR3 DNA: TGTGCCAGCAGCCAAGATTTTGCAGGGGGAACCTCGGGAGGCTACACCTTC.

The chain joins TRBV21-1 to TRBJ1-5; the tabulated D call, TRBD1, remains unverified against the DNA. TRBV21-1 is annotated as a pseudogene. The CDR3 is 17 amino acids. CDR3 in amino acids: CASSVVRGQGCGQPQHF. The CDR3 DNA reads as TGTGCCAGCAGCGTGGTAAGGGGACAGGGGTGTGGTCAGCCCCAGCATTTT.

The CDR3: CASSYDQRAWRTGELFF. The CDR3 nucleotides read TGTGCCAGCAGCTATGACCAGCGGGCGTGGCGCACCGGGGAGCTGTTTTTT. The V call is TRBV7-2, the J call TRBJ2-2, with a possible D match to TRBD2 (6 bases). Germline loops: CDR1 SGHTA, CDR2 FQGNSA. The CDR3 is 17 amino acids. V lost 4 bases and J 4 bases, leaving 19 bases between the germline ends.

The chain couples TRBV11-2 to TRBJ1-4; D gene uncertain. V shed 5 bases and J shed 0 bases, with 16 bases lying between them. There are 17 residues in the CDR3. From germline, CDR1 is SGHAT and CDR2 FQNNGV. The chain's CDR3 is CASSRPHLGATNEKLFF. CDR3 DNA sequence: TGTGCCAGCAGCCGACCTCACCTAGGAGCAACTAATGAAAAACTGTTTTTT.

This clone was seen a handful of times. The chain employs TRBV30 and TRBJ2-1; 9 bases align to TRBD2. Germline CDR1 GTSNPN, CDR2 SVGIG (reference sequence). The length of the CDR3 is 13 residues. V lost 7 bases to trimming and J lost 6 bases; unmatched junction nucleotides: 7. The CDR3 coding sequence is TGTGCCTATCCTAGCGGGAAGGGCAATGAGCAGTTCTTC. It specifies CAYPSGKGNEQFF. The full variable domain, in which reference TRBV30 and TRBJ2-1 provide the parts outside the CDR3, is SQTIHQWPATLVQPVGSPLSLECTVEGTSNPNLYWYRQAAGRGLQLLFYSVGIGQISSEVPQNLSASRPQDRQFILSSKKLLLSDSGFYLCAYPSGKGNEQFFGPGTRLTVL.

J is TRBJ2-7 and V is TRBV9, with D perhaps matching TRBD1 (6 bases). From germline, CDR1 is SGDLS and CDR2 YYNGEE. V gave up 4 bases and J gave up 6 bases, with 11 bases separating them. This CDR3 region has 12 residues. CDR3 sequence: CASSPQGTEQYF. In nucleotides, the CDR3 is TGTGCCAGCAGCCCTCAGGGGACCGAGCAGTACTTC.

The rearrangement joins TRBV5-4 to TRBJ1-2, with 7 bases that match TRBD1. The CDR3 covers 15 residues. V shed 4 bases, J shed 1 base, and the junction held 7 bases outside the gene matches. Looked up from germline, CDR1 is SGHNT and CDR2 is YYREEE (reference sequence). In DNA, the CDR3 is TGTGCCAGCAGCAGCGCGGGACAGAGTAACTATGGCTACACCTTC. This gives the protein CASSSAGQSNYGYTF.

The V gene is TRBV4-1, the J gene TRBJ2-5, with D possibly TRBD1 on 5 matching bases. The CDR3 length is 13 residues. Germline loops: CDR1 MGHRA, CDR2 YSYEKL. V was trimmed by 2 bases and J by 4 bases, leaving 8 bases between them. The CDR3 nucleotides are TGCGCCAGCAGCCAATGGCAGGGAGAGACCCAGTACTTC. This encodes CASSQWQGETQYF.

The gene calls are TRBV19 and TRBJ1-3; D unresolved. The germline gives CDR1 LNHDA, CDR2 SQIVND (reference sequence). Trimming took off 3 bases at V and 0 bases at J, with 18 bases between the two ends. CDR3 length equals 18 residues. This chain's CDR3 is CASSISPLNPYSGNTIYF. As DNA, the CDR3 is TGTGCCAGTAGTATCTCCCCGTTGAACCCTTACTCTGGAAACACCATATATTTT.

This chain connects TRBV12-3 or TRBV12-4 to TRBJ2-5, with TRBD1 matching over 8 bases. Trimming removed 7 bases from V and 4 bases from J; junction bases left unmatched: 5. There are 13 residues in the CDR3. CDR3 sequence (DNA): TGTGCCAGCAATAATCAGGGGGCAGAGACCCAGTACTTC. This translates into CASNNQGAETQYF.

This rearrangement joins TRBV7-2 to TRBJ2-1, with D unclear. V was trimmed by 6 bases and J by 3 bases, leaving 3 bases between them. Germline V gene data show CDR1 as SGHTA and CDR2 as FQGNSA. The CDR3 is 11 residues long. The CDR3 sequence: CASSVYNEQFF. Here the CDR3 DNA reads TGTGCCAGCAGTGTCTACAATGAGCAGTTCTTC.

The chain joins TRBV7-3 to TRBJ2-5; no reliable D call. The CDR3 loop spans 13 amino acids. Trimming removed 1 base at V and 1 base at J, with 4 bases between. The germline V gene has CDR1 SGHTA and CDR2 FQGTGA. The CDR3 here is CASSLSLQETQYF. The CDR3 DNA reads as TGTGCCAGCAGCTTAAGCCTCCAAGAGACCCAGTACTTC.

The rearrangement uses TRBV12-3 or TRBV12-4 and TRBJ1-5; D perhaps matches TRBD1 (5 bases). CDR3 size: 12 residues. Trimming pared 6 bases from V and 5 bases from J, leaving 8 bases between. CDR3 bases: TGTGCCAGCAGGCTGGGGCATCAGCCCCAGCATTTT. Translation gives CASRLGHQPQHF.

The genes are TRBV11-3 and TRBJ2-3, with 7 bases fitting TRBD1. Germline V gives CDR1 SGHNT, CDR2 YENEEA. Losses at the gene ends were 4 bases for V and 1 base for J; bases not matched to a gene: 11. The CDR3 totals 17 residues. CDR3 amino acids: CASSSFLQGRGTDTQYF. The CDR3 DNA follows: TGTGCCAGCAGCTCTTTCCTACAGGGGAGAGGCACAGATACGCAGTATTTT. Full variable domain (outside the CDR3, taken from reference TRBV11-3 and TRBJ2-3): EAGVVQSPRYKIIEKKQPVAFWCNPISGHNTLYWYLQNLGQGPELLIRYENEEAVDDSQLPKDRFSAERLKGVDSTLKIQPAELGDSAVYLCASSSFLQGRGTDTQYFGPGTRLTVL.

The chain joins TRBV19 to TRBJ1-4, with TRBD1 as a possible D gene (6 bases). Germline lookup yields CDR1 LNHDA and CDR2 SQIVND (reference sequence). The V end was cut by 6 bases, the J end by 3 bases, with 17 bases between. The CDR3 spans 16 residues. The CDR3 sequence is CASRQGYGASNEKLFF. CDR3 nucleotides: TGTGCCAGTAGACAGGGATATGGGGCGTCTAATGAAAAACTGTTTTTT.

The rearrangement uses TRBV7-3 and TRBJ2-1; TRBD1 matches 7 bases. The CDR3 is 13 amino acids. Germline CDR1 and CDR2: SGHTA and FQGTGA. After removal of 8 bases from V and 6 bases from J, the junction contained 7 bases not matched to a gene. The CDR3 spells CASSLRGFNEQFF. CDR3 nucleotides: TGTGCCAGCTCTCTCAGGGGGTTCAATGAGCAGTTCTTC.

The genes are TRBV19 and TRBJ2-1; 10 bases agree with TRBD1. The trim removed 5 bases at V and 7 bases at J, leaving 11 bases unmatched. CDR3 length: 16 amino acids. Germline lookup yields CDR1 LNHDA and CDR2 SQIVND (reference sequence). CDR3 DNA: TGTGCCAGTAGTTCCGACAGGGGGCTAAATCTAAATGAGCAGTTCTTC. Translated: CASSSDRGLNLNEQFF.

As concerns this clone: The junction does not match germline at one end; this may be a read error. The CDR3 region has the DNA TGTGCCAACAGCCGGACGGGACAGGGGCTGGATTCACCCCTCCACTTT. Translated: CANSRTGQGLDSPLHF. The chain employs TRBV16 and TRBJ1-6; TRBD1 matches 10 bases. Germline-derived CDR1 and CDR2 are KGHSY and FQNENV. The CDR3 extends over 16 amino acids.

This clone was seen a few times. The V call is TRBV5-4, the J call TRBJ2-1; D remains unclear. V lost 0 bases and J 7 bases, leaving 11 bases between the germline ends. Germline V lookup: CDR1 SGHNT, CDR2 YYREEE (reference sequence). The CDR3 spans 14 residues. Written as DNA, the CDR3 is TGTGCCAGCAGCTTGGGCCGGCAACAAAATGAGCAGTTCTTC. It is translated as CASSLGRQQNEQFF.

Concerning this clone: In the same sample, other DNA sequences code for this CDR3. The V call is TRBV19, the J call TRBJ2-1; the D gene is possibly TRBD1 (5 bases). V lost 5 bases and J lost 0, with 11 bases in between. The V gene's germline CDR1 is LNHDA and CDR2 SQIVND (reference sequence). The CDR3 extends over 15 amino acids. The CDR3 region is CASSPDRSSYNEQFF. CDR3 bases: TGTGCCAGTAGTCCAGACAGAAGCTCCTACAATGAGCAGTTCTTC.

This rearrangement joins TRBV6-2 or TRBV6-3 to TRBJ1-5; D is possibly TRBD1 (6 bases). V lost 0 bases to trimming and J lost 1 base, with 19 bases between them. CDR3 length: 19 amino acids. From germline, CDR1 is MNHEY and CDR2 SVGEGT. The CDR3: CASSYSIARGGTSNQPQHF. The CDR3 DNA sequence: TGTGCCAGCAGTTACTCAATCGCCAGGGGAGGTACGAGCAATCAGCCCCAGCATTTT.

The gene calls are TRBV7-3 and TRBJ1-3; weak D call: TRBD1 (5 bases). Germline-derived CDR1 and CDR2 are SGHTA and FQGTGA. V lost 3 bases and J lost 2, with 8 bases in between. The CDR3 sequence is 14 residues long. CDR3 coding DNA: TGTGCCAGCAGCTTCCAGGGTGCTGGAAACACCATATATTTT. Protein sequence: CASSFQGAGNTIYF.